This T cell receptor (beta chain) was captured by sequencing in a study of OX40 agonist ivuxolimab in advanced cancers. Study context: Having had anti-PD-1, anti-PD-L1 or anti-CTLA-4 therapy before was allowed, and about 40% had some. The study's findings and limits: Among the lowest levels of clonal expansion were found in partial responders at 0.1-3.0 mg/kg. Dosing at 0.1 to 3.0 mg/kg was accompanied by clonal expansion of CD4+ and CD8+ blood T cells by week 6. Some nonresponders likewise displayed low normalized T-cell clonal expansion.

Clones were read by immunoSEQ multiplex PCR, and TCRdb kept only the in-frame ones, dropping some. The table shows some 86,000 clones, with around 91% occurring only once. Comment on this clone: What it binds is not known.

The CDR3 contains 14 residues. The V and J ends lost 4 bases and 4 bases respectively, with 11 bases between them. CDR1 is MNHEY and CDR2 is SVGAGI in the germline V gene. The chain is built from TRBV6-5 and TRBJ1-3, with a weak D call TRBD1 (5 bases). The sequences come from CD4+ or CD8+ T cells sorted from blood, collected in a trial of the OX40 agonist ivuxolimab. This receptor was identified in an adult with an advanced solid tumor such as melanoma, head and neck, liver or kidney cancer. In DNA form, the CDR3 reads TGTGCCAGCAGTTCCAGGGTAACGGGAAACACCATATATTTT. Translated, it gives CASSSRVTGNTIYF.